These T cell receptor beta chains were read from a single sample in a study of blood T cell repertoires in COVID-19. This table comes from immunoSEQ multiplex PCR, and its TCRdb copy is limited to in-frame clones, with some not included. The table shows a few hundred thousand clones, with over 75% occurring only once. Sequenced: PBMCs or T cells enriched from blood (not recorded which). The source of these receptors is a woman in her 30s who had recovered from COVID-19. Each CDR3 is given with its conserved first and last residue. D genes are given only for firm matches. Clone size is stated in some rows and not others, as once, few, many or a class when expanded.

NA | NA | TRBJ1-1 | TRBV28 | TGTGCCAGCAGACCCGGGGGAGGGGGATTGGGAGCTTTCTTT | CASRPGGGGLGAFF
once | TRBD2 | TRBJ2-7 | TRBV4-1 | TGCGCCAGCAGCCAAGGGGGGACTAGCGGAGACTACGAGCAGTACTTC | CASSQGGTSGDYEQYF
NA | TRBD1 | TRBJ2-7 | TRBV7-9 | TGTGCCAGCAGCTTAGGACAGGGGGTCTCCTACGAGCAGTACTTC | CASSLGQGVSYEQYF
NA | TRBD1 | TRBJ2-2 | TRBV18 | TGTGCCAGCTCACCCCGGACAGGGGGAAACACCGGGGAGCTGTTTTTT | CASSPRTGGNTGELFF
NA | TRBD1 | TRBJ1-1 | TRBV6-5 | TGTGCCATACGGACAGGGGGCACTGAAGCTTTCTTT | CAIRTGGTEAFF
NA | NA | TRBJ1-2 | TRBV3-1/TRBV3-2 | TGTGCCAGCAGCCAAGATCGAGGGAGCGGCTACACCTTC | CASSQDRGSGYTF
NA | NA | TRBJ1-1 | TRBV7-9 | TGTGCCAGCAGCCTAGGCGGGAGTTCGGACACTGAAGCTTTCTTT | CASSLGGSSDTEAFF
NA | TRBD2 | TRBJ2-3 | TRBV7-2 | TGTGCCAGCAGCTTAGGAGGCGGGGGGGGCACAGATACGCAGTATTTT | CASSLGGGGGTDTQYF
NA | TRBD1 | TRBJ1-5 | TRBV6-5 | TGTGCCAGCAGTTACTCCGGGACAGGGGCGATGCCCCAGCATTTT | CASSYSGTGAMPQHF
NA | TRBD1 | TRBJ1-4 | TRBV7-9 | TGTGCCAGCAGCTTCGGACCGGGGACAGGGGGAGGTAATGAAAAACTGTTTTTT | CASSFGPGTGGGNEKLFF
NA | TRBD1 | TRBJ1-2 | TRBV19 | TGTGCCAGTAGTCCGGGACAGGGGAACTATGGCTACACCTTC | CASSPGQGNYGYTF
NA | NA | TRBJ1-2 | TRBV10-3 | TGTGCCATCAGCAGATCGGACGGCGGGGGCTATGGCTACACCTTC | CAISRSDGGGYGYTF
NA | NA | TRBJ1-4 | TRBV7-9 | TGTGCCAGCCGCCTCAATCAGGGTTCCAATGAAAAACTGTTTTTT | CASRLNQGSNEKLFF
NA | TRBD1 | TRBJ2-7 | TRBV6-4 | TGTGCCAGCAGTGAACAATCAGGGGGCTGGTACGAGCAGTACTTC | CASSEQSGGWYEQYF
NA | TRBD1 | TRBJ1-4 | TRBV5-6 | TGTGCCAGCAGCAACTATAGGACAGGGGCTGAAAAACTGTTTTTT | CASSNYRTGAEKLFF
NA | TRBD1 | TRBJ1-5 | TRBV15 | TGTGCCACCAGCAGGGGGACAGGGGGCACTACCAGCAATCAGCCCCAGCATTTT | CATSRGTGGTTSNQPQHF
NA | NA | TRBJ2-6 | TRBV10-3 | TGTGCCATCGGGGAGATGGGCTCTGGGGCCAACGTCCTGACTTTC | CAIGEMGSGANVLTF
NA | NA | TRBJ2-1 | TRBV2 | TGTGCCAGCAGTGATGGGGGGGGCCATCAGTTCTTC | CASSDGGGHQFF
NA | TRBD1 | TRBJ2-7 | TRBV7-9 | TGTGCCAGCAGCTTAGTGGACAGGGGGTTTTCCGAGCAGTACTTC | CASSLVDRGFSEQYF
few | NA | TRBJ2-5 | TRBV6-5 | TGTGCCAGCAGTCGCAGAGCGGTCCAAGAGACCCAGTACTTC | CASSRRAVQETQYF
NA | TRBD1 | TRBJ1-2 | TRBV7-6 | TGTGCCAGCAGTTTGGACAGGGGATTATATGGCTACACCTTC | CASSLDRGLYGYTF
NA | NA | TRBJ1-4 | TRBV2 | TGTGCCAGCAGTACCCACTTGACAACTAATGAAAAACTGTTTTTT | CASSTHLTTNEKLFF
NA | NA | TRBJ1-2 | TRBV12-3/TRBV12-4 | TGTGCCAGCAGTCAGGACAGCGTATATGGCTACACCTTC | CASSQDSVYGYTF
NA | NA | TRBJ1-2 | TRBV5-1 | TGCGCCAGCAGCTTCACAGCCCCCGACTATGGCTACACCTTC | CASSFTAPDYGYTF
NA | TRBD1 | TRBJ1-2 | TRBV6-5 | TGTGCCAGCAGTTACTCCCGGACAGGGGTCAGCTATGGCTACACCTTC | CASSYSRTGVSYGYTF
many | NA | TRBJ1-6 | TRBV30 | TGTGCCTGGAGTGCACGGACAGCTGATAATTCACCCCTCCACTTT | CAWSARTADNSPLHF
NA | NA | TRBJ1-5 | TRBV2 | TGTGCCAGCAGGTGGGCAGATCACAATCAGCCCCAGCATTTT | CASRWADHNQPQHF
NA | NA | TRBJ2-2 | TRBV4-2 | TGTGCCAGCAGCCAAAGGTTGGCTAGCCTCCGGGAGCTGTTTTTT | CASSQRLASLRELFF
once | TRBD1 | TRBJ1-2 | TRBV18 | TGTGCCAGCTCACTCCGGACAGGAGGAGATGGCTACACCTTC | CASSLRTGGDGYTF
few | TRBD1 | TRBJ2-5 | TRBV30 | TGTGCAGTTGACAGGGGGCAGGGAGAGACCCAGTACTTC | CAVDRGQGETQYF
once | TRBD1 | TRBJ2-1 | TRBV5-1 | TGCGCCAGCAGCTTGGGACAGGGGGTGGGTGAGCAGTTCTTC | CASSLGQGVGEQFF
NA | NA | TRBJ1-4 | TRBV5-1 | TGCGCCAGCAGCTTTTCAACTTCCATCAAACCTGAAAAACTGTTTTTT | CASSFSTSIKPEKLFF
NA | TRBD1 | TRBJ2-3 | TRBV12-5 | TGTGCTAGTGGGCCACTCCGGGACAGAGGCACAGATACGCAGTATTTT | CASGPLRDRGTDTQYF
NA | TRBD1 | TRBJ1-2 | TRBV24-1 | TGTGCCACCAGTGACCCGGGACAGGGGGCACATGGCTACACCTTC | CATSDPGQGAHGYTF
NA | TRBD1 | TRBJ1-1 | TRBV7-9 | TGTGCCAGCAGCACCGAAGCCAGACAGGGTGGCACTGAAGCTTTCTTT | CASSTEARQGGTEAFF
NA | TRBD1 | TRBJ2-7 | TRBV27 | TGTGCCAGCAGTTTTCAACCACAGGGGGAGCAGTACTTC | CASSFQPQGEQYF
NA | TRBD2 | TRBJ2-3 | TRBV7-2 | TGTGCCAGCAGCCCTTCTGCGGGGGGAACAGATACGCAGTATTTT | CASSPSAGGTDTQYF
NA | NA | TRBJ1-1 | TRBV6-2/TRBV6-3 | TGTGCCAGCAGTTACTCCAGGGTGCAGGGCACTGAAGCTTTCTTT | CASSYSRVQGTEAFF
NA | TRBD1 | TRBJ1-5 | TRBV6-5 | TGTGCCAGTACGGCAGGACAGGGGGCCGGTCAGCCCCAGCATTTT | CASTAGQGAGQPQHF
NA | TRBD2 | TRBJ2-1 | TRBV7-2 | TGTGCCAGCAGCTTACTGGGCGGGGGGAGCTCCTACAATGAGCAGTTCTTC | CASSLLGGGSSYNEQFF
NA | NA | TRBJ2-7 | TRBV15 | TGTGCCACCAGCAGAGATGGGGCACGGTTCTACGAGCAGTACTTC | CATSRDGARFYEQYF
NA | NA | TRBJ2-5 | TRBV9 | TGTGCCAGCAGCGTAGGGATCGACAGGCAAGAGACCCAGTACTTC | CASSVGIDRQETQYF
NA | TRBD1 | TRBJ2-3 | TRBV7-9 | TGTGCCAGCAGCTTAGCGACGACAGGGGAGGCAGATACGCAGTATTTT | CASSLATTGEADTQYF
NA | TRBD1 | TRBJ1-2 | TRBV6-5 | TGTGCCAGCAGGCCACCGGGACAGAACTATGGCTACACCTTC | CASRPPGQNYGYTF
few | NA | TRBJ2-3 | TRBV7-2 | TGTGCCAGCAGCCCCGGACTCGCAGATACGCAGTATTTT | CASSPGLADTQYF
NA | TRBD2 | TRBJ2-2 | TRBV5-1 | TGCGCCAGCAGCTTCAGACTAGCTCAGGCCGGGGAGCTGTTTTTT | CASSFRLAQAGELFF
NA | NA | TRBJ1-6 | TRBV3-1/TRBV3-2 | TGTGCCAGCAGCTCGGACAGCCGGATTTCACCCCTCCACTTT | CASSSDSRISPLHF
NA | NA | TRBJ1-6 | TRBV28 | TGTGCCAGCCTTGCCCCCACAGATCACAATTCACCCCTCCACTTT | CASLAPTDHNSPLHF
once | TRBD1 | TRBJ1-2 | TRBV6-5 | TGTGCCAGCAGCCCGGGACAGGGGCACTATGGCTACACCTTC | CASSPGQGHYGYTF
NA | NA | TRBJ1-3 | TRBV6-5 | TGTGCCAGCAGTTACCCGAGGGAAAGCTCTGGAAACACCATATATTTT | CASSYPRESSGNTIYF
NA | NA | TRBJ1-1 | TRBV28 | TGTGCCAGCAGTTGGGGGCCAAACACTGAAGCTTTCTTT | CASSWGPNTEAFF
NA | TRBD2 | TRBJ2-5 | TRBV7-9 | TGTGCCAGCAGCTTCTTCGGGGGGGCCGGAGAGACCCAGTACTTC | CASSFFGGAGETQYF
once | TRBD1 | TRBJ1-2 | TRBV6-4 | TGTGCCAGCAGTGTTGGACAGGGCGCTAACTATGGCTACACCTTC | CASSVGQGANYGYTF
NA | NA | TRBJ2-1 | TRBV19 | TGTGCCAGTAGTATAGATTTCGGGGTAAGCCACAATGAGCAGTTCTTC | CASSIDFGVSHNEQFF
few | TRBD1 | TRBJ1-5 | TRBV27 | TGTGCCAGCAGTTTGACTTGGACAGGGTCTCAGCCCCAGCATTTT | CASSLTWTGSQPQHF
NA | TRBD1 | TRBJ1-5 | TRBV4-1 | TGCGCCAGCAGCCAAGATCGGCAGGGGGCGATTCAGCCCCAGCATTTT | CASSQDRQGAIQPQHF
few | TRBD1 | TRBJ2-7 | TRBV7-8 | TGTGCCAGCAGCTTGGCCGGGACAGCTTCCCACGAGCAGTACTTC | CASSLAGTASHEQYF
NA | NA | TRBJ2-5 | TRBV19 | TGTGCCAGTAGTTTGGACTCGGGAGAGACCCAGTACTTC | CASSLDSGETQYF
NA | TRBD2 | TRBJ2-3 | TRBV27 | TGTGCCAGCAGTCCGTTCAGCGGGGGGTACACAGATACGCAGTATTTT | CASSPFSGGYTDTQYF
NA | TRBD1 | TRBJ2-7 | TRBV7-9 | TGTGCCAGCAGCCCTTCCGGGACAGGAATCTCCTACGAGCAGTACTTC | CASSPSGTGISYEQYF